The T cell receptor beta chain under discussion was sequenced for a study of cytomegalovirus exposure and HLA in healthy donors. This clone turned up a few times. This CDR3 region has 13 residues. V was trimmed by 5 bases and J by 5 bases, leaving 12 bases between them. Per the germline V gene, CDR1 is SEHNR and CDR2 is FQNEAQ (reference sequence). This PCR relied on a set of 60 Vbeta primers and 13 Jbeta primers. Clones were read by immunoSEQ multiplex PCR, and TCRdb kept only the in-frame ones, dropping some. The sample has 150,000 to 200,000 clones; roughly four fifths are singletons. The chain employs TRBV7-9 and TRBJ1-2, with D maybe TRBD1 (5 bases). The sequence came from a woman aged 25-40 years in good health and CMV-seropositive. The sequenced sample was PBMCs. CDR3 loop: CASSRDSKYGYTF. CDR3 bases: TGTGCCAGCAGCCGTGACAGTAAATATGGCTACACCTTC.